The sequence of this TCR beta chain was determined in a study of blood T cells in healthy people across ages. Donors each provided 8 to 10 milliliters of peripheral blood. A minimum of 7 million PBMCs was isolated per sample. Primers used in a second PCR of roughly 6 to 12 cycles were a sample-barcoded 5' primer and a J-beta primer mix. A minimum of 2.5 million CDR3-containing paired-end reads was obtained for each sample. From the 5' RACE reads, TCRdb called clonotypes with MiXCR, one entry per CDR3 protein. The sample records some 710,000 distinct CDR3 sequences, 35% to 60% being singletons. Trimming shortened V by 7 bases and J by 4 bases, and 10 bases separated the two germline ends. Germline V gives CDR1 SGDLS, CDR2 YYNGEE. This CDR3 has 12 residues. Notes on this clonotype: Antigen specificity is unknown. With a much larger clone just one base away, this may be a read error.

Findings of the study overall: Age showed a roughly linear inverse relationship with TCR beta diversity per million T cells.

This TCR derives from a man older than 75 in good health. The V and J genes are TRBV9 and TRBJ2-3; D is unclear. Material for sequencing was blood. CDR3 amino acids: CASGTMADTQYF. DNA for the CDR3: TGTGCCAGCGGCACGATGGCAGATACGCAGTATTTT.